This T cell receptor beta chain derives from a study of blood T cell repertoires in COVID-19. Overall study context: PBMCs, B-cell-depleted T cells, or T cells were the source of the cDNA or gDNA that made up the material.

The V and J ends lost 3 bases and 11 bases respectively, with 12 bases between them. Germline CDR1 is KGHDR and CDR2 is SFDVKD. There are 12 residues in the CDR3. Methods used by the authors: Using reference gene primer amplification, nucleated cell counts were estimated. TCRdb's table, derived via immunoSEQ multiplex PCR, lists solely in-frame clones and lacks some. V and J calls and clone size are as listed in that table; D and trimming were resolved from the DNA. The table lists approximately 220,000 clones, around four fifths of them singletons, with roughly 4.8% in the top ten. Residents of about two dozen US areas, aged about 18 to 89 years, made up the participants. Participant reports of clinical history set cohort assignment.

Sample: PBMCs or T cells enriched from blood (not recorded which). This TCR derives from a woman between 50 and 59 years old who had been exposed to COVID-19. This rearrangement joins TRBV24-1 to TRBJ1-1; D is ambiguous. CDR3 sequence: CATSDEATGAFF. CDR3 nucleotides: TGTGCCACCAGTGATGAAGCAACCGGGGCTTTCTTT.